This passage covers 13 T cell receptor beta chains from one sample sequenced in a study of T cell responses to AZD1222 COVID-19 vaccine. Method: immunoSEQ multiplex PCR; TCRdb's copy keeps in-frame clones and lacks some. There are roughly 190,000 clones in the sample; approximately 89% occur only once, and approximately 1.7% lies in the top ten. The sample here was peripheral blood, taken 28 days after the second AZD1222 dose. The source is an adult who received the AZD1222 COVID-19 vaccine.

The J gene is TRBJ2-5, the V gene TRBV7-3, with TRBD2 matching over 8 bases. V lost 3 bases to trimming and J lost 1 base; unmatched junction nucleotides: 4. This CDR3 has 15 amino acids. The V gene's germline CDR1 is SGHTA and CDR2 FQGTGA. The CDR3 reads CASSFSGGVQETQYF. In nucleotides, the CDR3 is TGTGCCAGCAGCTTCAGCGGGGGAGTCCAAGAGACCCAGTACTTC.

This clone was picked up a small number of times. Other DNA variants within this sample encode the same CDR3. The V call is TRBV7-9, the J call TRBJ2-2; tentatively, D is TRBD2 (6 bases). V lost 5 bases, J lost 4 bases, and 11 bases lay in between. CDR3 length: 14 amino acids. CDR1 SEHNR and CDR2 FQNEAQ come from the germline V gene (reference sequence). The CDR3 bases are TGTGCCAGCAGCCCAGGACTAACCACCGGGGAGCTGTTTTTT. Protein sequence: CASSPGLTTGELFF.

This clone was detected only a few times. The chain carries TRBV11-2 and TRBJ2-2; unclear D gene. Trimming removed 4 bases from V and 4 bases from J, with 7 bases in between. The CDR3 consists of 13 residues. The germline gives CDR1 SGHAT, CDR2 FQNNGV. CDR3 residues: CASSSPSTGELFF. Here the CDR3 DNA reads TGTGCCAGCAGCTCCCCTAGCACCGGGGAGCTGTTTTTT.

This rearrangement joins TRBV6-2 or TRBV6-3 to TRBJ2-2, with unresolved D. Germline-derived CDR1 and CDR2 are MNHEY and SVGEGT. There are 16 residues in the CDR3. The ends were cut back, 2 bases at V and 4 bases at J, with 14 bases in the middle. The CDR3 sequence is CASSYVGSTITGELFF. As DNA, the CDR3 is TGTGCCAGCAGTTACGTCGGCTCCACAATCACCGGGGAGCTGTTTTTT.

V and J are TRBV18 and TRBJ1-5; 8 nucleotides match TRBD1. Germline values: CDR1 KGHSH, CDR2 LQKENI. With V trimmed by 2 bases and J by 4 bases, 4 bases remained unmatched. The CDR3 loop spans 15 amino acids. The CDR3 region is CASSPTRQGNQPQHF. As DNA, the CDR3 is TGTGCCAGCTCACCAACTCGACAGGGGAATCAGCCCCAGCATTTT.

The chain joins TRBV7-2 to TRBJ2-7, with 8 bases fitting TRBD2. From germline, CDR1 is SGHTA and CDR2 FQGNSA. CDR3 length equals 15 residues. V lost 1 base, J lost 6 bases, and 8 bases stayed unmatched. CDR3: CASSLVRASGLEQYF. The CDR3 DNA reads as TGTGCCAGCAGCTTAGTTAGGGCTAGCGGGCTCGAGCAGTACTTC.

The chain couples TRBV2 to TRBJ1-2, with a possible D match to TRBD1 (5 bases). This CDR3 is built from 12 residues. Germline V lookup: CDR1 SNHLY, CDR2 FYNNEI. V lost 10 bases, J lost 5 bases, and 14 bases lay in between. CDR3 in DNA: TGTGCCAACTCAAGGGGAAGGTATGGCTACACCTTC. It codes for CANSRGRYGYTF.

The chain links TRBV11-2 to TRBJ2-7; D gene unclear. Germline CDR1 reads SGHAT; CDR2 reads FQNNGV. The V gene lost 1 base and the J gene lost 5 bases, with 12 bases spanning the gap. The CDR3 spans 14 residues. The CDR3 is CASSLVGPGNEQYF. The DNA of the CDR3 is TGTGCCAGCAGCTTAGTTGGTCCAGGCAACGAGCAGTACTTC.

This clone was found once. This chain joins TRBV11-1 and TRBJ1-4; 8 bases align to TRBD1. V lost 5 bases and J lost 8; bases outside the gene matches: 10. The CDR3 runs 15 residues. Per the germline V gene, CDR1 is SGHAT and CDR2 is FQDESV (reference sequence). CDR3: CASSGGGTGGEKLFF. The CDR3 coding sequence is TGTGCCAGCAGCGGCGGAGGGACAGGAGGGGAAAAACTGTTTTTT. Variable domain in full (rest from reference TRBV11-1 and TRBJ1-4): EAEVAQSPRYKITEKSQAVAFWCDPISGHATLYWYRQILGQGPELLVQFQDESVVDDSQLPKDRFSAERLKGVDSTLKIQPAELGDSAMYLCASSGGGTGGEKLFFGSGTQLSVL.

The V call is TRBV29-1, the J call TRBJ2-1, with 8 bases fitting TRBD2. Germline V gene data show CDR1 as SQVTM and CDR2 as ANQGSEA. This CDR3 region has 16 residues. The ends lost 2 bases at V and 6 bases at J; junction bases unmatched: 12. This chain's CDR3 is CSVERTPGLGSNEQFF. The CDR3 DNA is TGCAGCGTTGAAAGGACGCCGGGACTAGGTAGCAATGAGCAGTTCTTC.

The V and J genes are TRBV7-8 and TRBJ1-5, with TRBD1 matching over 7 bases. Germline-derived CDR1 and CDR2 are SGHVS and FQNEAQ. This CDR3 is built from 14 residues. With V trimmed by 1 base and J by 9 bases, 6 bases remained unmatched. CDR3 residues: CASSLEGGGTPQHF. CDR3 nucleotides: TGTGCCAGCAGCTTAGAGGGAGGGGGCACGCCCCAGCATTTT.

This chain links TRBV12-5 with TRBJ2-5; tentative D call: TRBD2 (5 bases). From germline, CDR1 is LGHNT and CDR2 FRNRAP. The CDR3 has 17 residues. Trimming removed 0 bases from V and 5 bases from J, with 19 bases in between. CDR3 sequence (DNA): TGTGCTAGTGGTTTGGTCGCGGGCACCACTTTTTCGGAGACCCAGTACTTC. It translates to CASGLVAGTTFSETQYF.

The V gene is TRBV6-1, the J gene TRBJ2-2; D is undetermined. Germline V CDR1 and CDR2: MNHNS, SASEGT. V lost 0 bases, J lost 3 bases, and 8 bases lay in between. The CDR3 runs to 15 residues. CDR3 sequence reads: CASSEAGPDTGELFF. In DNA form, the CDR3 reads TGTGCCAGCAGTGAAGCGGGTCCGGACACCGGGGAGCTGTTTTTT.